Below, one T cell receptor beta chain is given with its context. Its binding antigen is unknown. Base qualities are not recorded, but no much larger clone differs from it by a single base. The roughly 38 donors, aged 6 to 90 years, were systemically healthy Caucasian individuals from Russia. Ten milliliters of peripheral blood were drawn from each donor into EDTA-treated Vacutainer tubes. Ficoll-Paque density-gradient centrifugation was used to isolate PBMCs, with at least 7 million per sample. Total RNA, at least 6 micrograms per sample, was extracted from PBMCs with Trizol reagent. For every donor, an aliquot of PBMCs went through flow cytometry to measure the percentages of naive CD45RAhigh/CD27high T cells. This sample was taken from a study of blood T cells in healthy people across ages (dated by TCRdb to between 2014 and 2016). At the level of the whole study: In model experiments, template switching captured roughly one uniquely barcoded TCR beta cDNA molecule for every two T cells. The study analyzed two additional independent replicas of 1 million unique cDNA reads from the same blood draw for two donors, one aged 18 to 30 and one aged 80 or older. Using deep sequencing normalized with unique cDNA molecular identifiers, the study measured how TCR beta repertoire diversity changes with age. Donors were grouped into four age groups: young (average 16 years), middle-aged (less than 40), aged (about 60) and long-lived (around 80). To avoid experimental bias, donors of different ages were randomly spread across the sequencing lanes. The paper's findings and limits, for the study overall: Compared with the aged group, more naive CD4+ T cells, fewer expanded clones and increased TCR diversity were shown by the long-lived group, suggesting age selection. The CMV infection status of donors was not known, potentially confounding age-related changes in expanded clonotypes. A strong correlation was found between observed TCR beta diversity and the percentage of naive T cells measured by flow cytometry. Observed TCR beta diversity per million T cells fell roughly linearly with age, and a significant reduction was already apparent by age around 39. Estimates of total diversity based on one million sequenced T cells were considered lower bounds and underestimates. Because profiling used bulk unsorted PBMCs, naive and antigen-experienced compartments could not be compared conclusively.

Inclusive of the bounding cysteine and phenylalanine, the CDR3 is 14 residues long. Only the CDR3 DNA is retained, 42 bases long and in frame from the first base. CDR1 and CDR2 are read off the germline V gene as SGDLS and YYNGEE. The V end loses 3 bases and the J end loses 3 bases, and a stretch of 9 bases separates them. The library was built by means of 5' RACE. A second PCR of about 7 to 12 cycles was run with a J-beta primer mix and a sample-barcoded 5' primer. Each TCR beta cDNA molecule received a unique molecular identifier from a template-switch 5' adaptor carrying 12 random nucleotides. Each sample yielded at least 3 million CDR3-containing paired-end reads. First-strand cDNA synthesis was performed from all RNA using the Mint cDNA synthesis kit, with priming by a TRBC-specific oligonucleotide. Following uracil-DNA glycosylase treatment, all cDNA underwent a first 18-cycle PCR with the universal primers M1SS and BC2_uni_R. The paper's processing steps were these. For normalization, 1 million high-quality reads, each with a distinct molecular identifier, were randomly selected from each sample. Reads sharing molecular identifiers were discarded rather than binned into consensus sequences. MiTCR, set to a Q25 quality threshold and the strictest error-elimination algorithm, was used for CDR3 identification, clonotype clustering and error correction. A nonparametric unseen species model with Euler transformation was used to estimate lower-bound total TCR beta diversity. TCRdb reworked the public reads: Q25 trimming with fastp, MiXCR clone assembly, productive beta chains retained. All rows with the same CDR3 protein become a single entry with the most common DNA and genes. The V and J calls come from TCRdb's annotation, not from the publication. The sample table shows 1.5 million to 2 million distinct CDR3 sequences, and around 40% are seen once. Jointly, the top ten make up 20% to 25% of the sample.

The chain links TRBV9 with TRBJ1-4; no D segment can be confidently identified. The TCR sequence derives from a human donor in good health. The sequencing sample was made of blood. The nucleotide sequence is TGTGCCAGCAGCGGGGGAGAGTCTAATGAAAAACTGTTTTTT. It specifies CASSGGESNEKLFF.